This note documents a single T cell receptor beta chain sequence. The germline V gene encodes CDR1 LGHDT and CDR2 YNNKEL (reference sequence). J lost 7 bases, V lost 2 bases, and 12 bases had no gene match. CDR3 length: 16 residues. Across 20 to 25 US areas, participants ranged in age from roughly 18 to 95 years. Participants had their cohort set by participant-reported clinical history. Two negative PCRs, clearance, or symptom resolution characterized the recovered Cohort 3 donors. The data originate from a study of blood T cell repertoires in COVID-19. Study as a whole: COVID-19 samples, acute and convalescent, were from the United States, Italy and Spain.

Profiling relied on immunoSEQ multiplex PCR, and the TCRdb table lists in-frame clones only, not all of them. This sample has 300,000 to 450,000 clones, with about 90% found just once. The clonotype comes from a woman aged 25 to 39 who had recovered from COVID-19. The sequenced material came from PBMCs or T cells enriched from blood (not recorded which). The chain recombines TRBV3-1 (or the pseudogene TRBV3-2) with TRBJ1-2, with TRBD1 matching over 8 bases. CDR3 DNA sequence: TGTGCCAGCAGCCAATCCACGATGCAGGGGGCGGTTGGCTACACCTTC. Residues: CASSQSTMQGAVGYTF.